Sequencing of this TCR beta chain was carried out in a study of cytomegalovirus exposure and HLA in healthy donors. PCR was performed using 60 Vbeta and 13 Jbeta primers. The repertoire was sequenced with immunoSEQ multiplex PCR; TCRdb's copy has only in-frame clones and lacks some. This sample has nearly 110,000 clones, with over 70% found just once. Trimming cost V 2 bases and J 10 bases; bases outside gene matches: 9. CDR1 is WNHNN, CDR2 SYGVQD, per germline (reference sequence). The CDR3 contains 16 residues. This clone appeared a single time. This TCR derives from a boy aged 10-17 years in good health and CMV-seronegative. Sample: PBMCs. The chain recombines TRBV10-1 with TRBJ1-4; 11 bases map to TRBD1. CDR3 loop: CASSETQPGQGGKLFF. The CDR3 DNA follows: TGCGCCAGCAGTGAGACCCAGCCGGGACAGGGGGGAAAACTGTTTTTT.